The 25 T cell receptor beta chains below all came from one sample that was sequenced in a study of OX40 agonist ivuxolimab in advanced cancers. Using immunoSEQ multiplex PCR, the repertoire was profiled, and TCRdb retains in-frame clones only, with some absent. Found here are 50,000 to 65,000 clones, nearly 90% of them singletons; the top ten hold approximately 5.4%. Sequencing was performed on CD4+ or CD8+ T cells sorted from blood, taken in a trial of the OX40 agonist ivuxolimab. The source is an adult with an advanced solid tumor such as melanoma, head and neck, liver or kidney cancer.

The V gene is TRBV5-4, the J gene TRBJ2-6, with 10 positions matching TRBD1. Germline CDR1 SGHNT, CDR2 YYREEE (reference sequence). The CDR3 loop spans 17 amino acids. After removal of 4 bases from V and 4 bases from J, the junction contained 8 bases not matched to a gene. This chain's CDR3 is CASSGGQGFSGANVLTF. The DNA for the CDR3 is TGTGCCAGCAGCGGGGGACAGGGGTTCTCCGGGGCCAACGTCCTGACTTTC.

The rearrangement links TRBV28 to TRBJ2-5, with 8 bases matching TRBD2. Unmatched junction bases numbered 17, after V lost 3 bases and J lost 2 bases. In germline, CDR1 is MDHEN, CDR2 SYDVKM. The CDR3 is made up of 19 amino acids. The CDR3 coding sequence is TGTGCCAGCAGTTTCCCCCCTTTTGCGGGGGGACGACTACAAGAGACCCAGTACTTC. Amino acids: CASSFPPFAGGRLQETQYF.

The chain is built from TRBV14 and TRBJ2-1; 7 nucleotides align to TRBD2. The germline CDR1 and CDR2 sequences are SGHDN and FVKESK. Unmatched junction bases numbered 3, after V lost 1 base and J lost 9 bases. The CDR3 extends over 13 amino acids. The CDR3 coding sequence is TGTGCCAGCAGCCAAGGACTAGCTGGTGAGCAGTTCTTC. It yields the protein CASSQGLAGEQFF. The variable domain in full, with the rest retrieved from reference TRBV14 and TRBJ2-1, is EAGVTQFPSHSVIEKGQTVTLRCDPISGHDNLYWYRRVMGKEIKFLLHFVKESKQDESGMPNNRFLAERTGGTYSTLKVQPAELEDSGVYFCASSQGLAGEQFFGPGTRLTVL.

The V and J genes are TRBV10-3 and TRBJ2-3; D not resolved. The CDR3 consists of 13 residues. CDR1 is ENHRY and CDR2 is SYGVKD in the germline V gene. The V and J ends lost 3 bases and 4 bases respectively, with 8 bases between them. DNA of the CDR3: TGTGCCATCAGTGACCCCGGAGCAGATACGCAGTATTTT. Its protein product is CAISDPGADTQYF.

The V and J genes are TRBV28 and TRBJ2-3, with D perhaps matching TRBD1 (5 bases). Between the trimmed V and J ends, which lost 7 bases and 9 bases, there was a span of 17 bases. This CDR3 has 13 amino acids. The V gene's germline CDR1 is MDHEN and CDR2 SYDVKM. CDR3 DNA sequence: TGTGCCAGCACCAGCAGGGCCTTCGCAACGCAGTATTTT. This sequence encodes CASTSRAFATQYF.

The chain links TRBV28 to TRBJ2-7, with a possible D match to TRBD2 (6 bases). Germline assignment: CDR1 MDHEN and CDR2 SYDVKM. Deletions cut 3 bases from V and 2 bases from J, with 11 bases between. The CDR3 consists of 14 residues. CDR3 region: CASSFGDFTYEQYF. The CDR3 nucleotides read TGTGCCAGCAGTTTTGGGGACTTTACCTACGAGCAGTACTTC.

The chain links TRBV2 to TRBJ2-3, with TRBD2 matching over 11 bases. This CDR3 has 16 amino acids. Trimming at V came to 7 bases and at J to 2 bases, leaving 8 bases not matched to a gene. CDR1 SNHLY and CDR2 FYNNEI come from the germline V gene. CDR3 DNA: TGTGCCAGCATCTTCGGACTAGCGGGTCTCACAGATACGCAGTATTTT. This encodes CASIFGLAGLTDTQYF. The full variable domain, completed using reference TRBV2 and TRBJ2-3, is EPEVTQTPSHQVTQMGQEVILRCVPISNHLYFYWYRQILGQKVEFLVSFYNNEISEKSEIFDDQFSVERPDGSNFTLKIRSTKLEDSAMYFCASIFGLAGLTDTQYFGPGTRLTVL.

The chain joins TRBV5-4 to TRBJ1-2; tentative D call: TRBD1 (6 bases). Germline CDR1 is SGHNT and CDR2 is YYREEE (reference sequence). The CDR3 is 14 residues long. The ends were cut back, 9 bases at V and 3 bases at J, with 18 bases in the middle. The CDR3 coding sequence is TGTGCCACCTACAGGGAAAGGGATGACTATGGCTACACCTTC. Protein product: CATYRERDDYGYTF.

This clone was counted a few times. The chain has TRBV11-3 and TRBJ1-1; 7 positions agree with TRBD1. Germline loops: CDR1 SGHNT, CDR2 YENEEA. Trimming cost V 5 bases and J 2 bases; bases outside gene matches: 8. The length of the CDR3 is 15 residues. CDR3 protein: CASSEAGTANTEAFF. The CDR3 nucleotides read TGTGCCAGCAGCGAAGCCGGGACAGCCAACACTGAAGCTTTCTTT.

The V call is TRBV4-2, the J call TRBJ1-4; TRBD1 might be the D (6 bases). The V gene's germline CDR1 is LGHNA and CDR2 YNFKEQ. The length of the CDR3 is 15 residues. Trimming took 0 bases from V and 7 from J, leaving 12 bases between them. CDR3 DNA sequence: TGTGCCAGCAGCCAAGAACCAGGGGCGGGTGAAAAACTGTTTTTT. This sequence encodes CASSQEPGAGEKLFF.

The chain couples TRBV28 to TRBJ2-7, with 9 nucleotides matching TRBD2. The CDR3 consists of 17 residues. Germline CDR1 reads MDHEN; CDR2 reads SYDVKM. V lost 4 bases, J lost 4 bases, and 14 bases stayed unmatched. CDR3: CASSSQGVGGGVYEQYF. The CDR3 coding sequence is TGTGCCAGCAGTTCGCAAGGGGTTGGCGGGGGGGTTTACGAGCAGTACTTC. Variable domain in full (rest from reference TRBV28 and TRBJ2-7): DVKVTQSSRYLVKRTGEKVFLECVQDMDHENMFWYRQDPGLGLRLIYFSYDVKMKEKGDIPEGYSVSREKKERFSLILESASTNQTSMYLCASSSQGVGGGVYEQYFGPGTRLTVT.

On this clone itself: At one end the junction does not follow the germline gene, possibly because of a read error. Different DNA sequences within this sample yield the same CDR3. V usage is TRBV5-8 and J usage is TRBJ1-2; D might be TRBD1 (5 bases). This CDR3 comprises 15 residues. Per germline, CDR1 SGHTS and CDR2 YDEGEE. CDR3 sequence (DNA): TGTGCCAGCAGCCCAGGTGGACAAGACCCCTATGGCTACACCTTT. It specifies CASSPGGQDPYGYTF.

CDR3 sequence: CASSPTRVNTGELFF. The CDR3 region has the DNA TGTGCCAGCAGCCCAACACGGGTTAACACCGGGGAGCTGTTTTTT. J is TRBJ2-2 and V is TRBV5-6; unclear D gene. Germline V gives CDR1 SGHDT, CDR2 YYEEEE. Deletions cut 4 bases from V and 2 bases from J, with 12 bases between. The CDR3 runs to 15 residues.

The chain's CDR3 is CASSLWQGGTGELFF. The CDR3 DNA sequence: TGTGCCAGCAGTTTATGGCAGGGAGGCACCGGGGAGCTGTTTTTT. The chain is built from TRBV27 and TRBJ2-2, with D perhaps matching TRBD2 (6 bases). V lost 1 base, J lost 4 bases, and 10 bases lay in between. Germline-derived CDR1 and CDR2 are MNHEY and SMNVEV (reference sequence). The CDR3 is 15 residues long.

The V and J genes are TRBV2 and TRBJ1-2; 7 bases are a match to TRBD1. This CDR3 is built from 15 residues. The J segment lost 6 bases and the V segment lost 2 bases, leaving 9 bases of the junction unmatched. Per the germline V gene, CDR1 is SNHLY and CDR2 is FYNNEI. CDR3 sequence: CASSESRQGLNGYTF. The CDR3 bases are TGTGCCAGCAGTGAATCCCGACAGGGACTTAATGGCTACACCTTC.

The chain uses TRBV5-6 and TRBJ2-1; TRBD2 might be the D (5 bases). CDR1 SGHDT and CDR2 YYEEEE come from the germline V gene. The ends were cut back, 4 bases at V and 0 bases at J, with 11 bases in the middle. The CDR3 is made up of 15 amino acids. In nucleotides, the CDR3 is TGTGCCAGCAGCCATCTAGCAATCTCCTACAATGAGCAGTTCTTC. Its protein product is CASSHLAISYNEQFF. The full variable domain, rest sourced from reference TRBV5-6 and TRBJ2-1, is DAGVTQSPTHLIKTRGQQVTLRCSPKSGHDTVSWYQQALGQGPQFIFQYYEEEERQRGNFPDRFSGHQFPNYSSELNVNALLLGDSALYLCASSHLAISYNEQFFGPGTRLTVL.

CDR3: CASSTSGRNTGELFF. The CDR3 coding sequence is TGTGCCAGCAGTACTAGCGGGAGGAACACCGGGGAGCTGTTTTTT. The J gene is TRBJ2-2, the V gene TRBV9, with TRBD2 identical over 11 bases. This CDR3 is 15 amino acids long. The trim removed 5 bases at V and 1 base at J, leaving 1 base unmatched. Looked up from germline, CDR1 is SGDLS and CDR2 is YYNGEE.

The V gene is TRBV10-3, the J gene TRBJ1-1; no clear D. The CDR3 is 14 residues long. CDR1 and CDR2 from the germline V gene are ENHRY and SYGVKD. The germline V and J ends were trimmed by 3 bases and 1 base, with 9 bases remaining between them. The CDR3 DNA reads as TGTGCCATCAGTGATGGGCCAGGGAACACTGAAGCTTTCTTT. Amino acids: CAISDGPGNTEAFF.

This clone has only one observation. The V and J genes are TRBV29-1 and TRBJ1-5; 9 positions agree with TRBD1. Trimming took 8 bases from V and 8 from J; bases not matched to a gene: 13. This CDR3 has 14 amino acids. Looked up from germline, CDR1 is SQVTM and CDR2 is ANQGSEA. CDR3 nucleotides: TGCAGCATATCCTCCGGGACAGGGAAGGAGCCCCAGCATTTT. It translates to CSISSGTGKEPQHF.

V and J are TRBV28 and TRBJ2-1; TRBD2 matches 10 bases. J gave up 5 bases and V 2 bases, and 3 bases lay outside the gene matches. The CDR3 spans 15 residues. The germline V gene encodes CDR1 MDHEN and CDR2 SYDVKM. The DNA for the CDR3 is TGTGCCAGCAGTTTACTAGCGGGGGCCGACAATGAGCAGTTCTTC. Translated: CASSLLAGADNEQFF.

The rearrangement joins TRBV27 to TRBJ2-7; 12 nucleotides line up with TRBD2. Germline V lookup: CDR1 MNHEY, CDR2 SMNVEV (reference sequence). The CDR3 has 15 residues. The trim removed 3 bases at V and 0 bases at J, leaving 0 bases unmatched. CDR3 sequence: CASSLTSGGSYEQYF. In DNA form, the CDR3 reads TGTGCCAGCAGTTTGACTAGCGGGGGCTCCTACGAGCAGTACTTC.

The chain uses TRBV7-3 and TRBJ2-3; D perhaps matches TRBD1 (6 bases). The germline V and J ends were trimmed by 2 bases and 6 bases, with 9 bases remaining between them. CDR3 length: 13 amino acids. Germline lookup yields CDR1 SGHTA and CDR2 FQGTGA. The CDR3, as DNA: TGTGCCAGCAGCTTATCAGGGGAGGATACGCAGTATTTT. This gives the protein CASSLSGEDTQYF.

V and J are TRBV6-1 and TRBJ2-1; TRBD2 aligns across 7 bases. Germline CDR1 is MNHNS and CDR2 is SASEGT. The trim removed 4 bases at V and 3 bases at J, leaving 6 bases unmatched. The CDR3 covers 15 residues. The CDR3 bases are TGTGCCAGCAGTGTAGCGGGCTTCAACTACAATGAGCAGTTCTTC. Encoded protein: CASSVAGFNYNEQFF.

The chain is built from TRBV28 and TRBJ2-6; the match to TRBD2 covers 8 bases. V lost 5 bases, J lost 4 bases, and 4 bases stayed unmatched. The CDR3 extends over 15 amino acids. Per the germline V gene, CDR1 is MDHEN and CDR2 is SYDVKM. The CDR3: CASSPGGSGANVLTF. Here the CDR3 DNA reads TGTGCCAGCAGTCCGGGAGGGTCCGGGGCCAACGTCCTGACTTTC.

The V call is TRBV11-2, the J call TRBJ1-2; D uncertain. V was pared by 2 bases and J by 11 bases, with 9 bases between. Germline CDR1 reads SGHAT; CDR2 reads FQNNGV. This CDR3 has 11 amino acids. The CDR3 protein is CASSLSGPYTF. CDR3 nucleotide sequence: TGTGCCAGCAGCTTATCGGGCCCGTACACCTTC.